The 29 T cell receptor beta chains below come from one sample, sequenced in a study of early T cells in non-severe SARS-CoV-2 infection. TCRdb re-derived calls from the 5' RACE reads in MiXCR, one entry per CDR3 protein. Of about 83,000 distinct CDR3 sequences in the sample, 12% to 15% are singletons; the top ten hold around 1.5%. Material: whole blood. These receptors came from an adult who was a healthcare worker with PCR-confirmed SARS-CoV-2 infection or an uninfected control (not recorded which).

J is TRBJ2-7 and V is TRBV3-1, with D uncertain. The CDR3 totals 14 residues. Between the trimmed V and J ends, which lost 2 bases and 0 bases, there was a span of 8 bases. Per germline, CDR1 LGHDT and CDR2 YNNKEL (reference sequence). CDR3 bases: TGTGCCAGCAGCCAACACAGTAGCTCCTACGAGCAGTACTTC. The encoded protein is CASSQHSSSYEQYF.

This clonotype has more than one count but fewer than ten. This chain connects TRBV29-1 to TRBJ2-7; 8 positions agree with TRBD1. Per germline, CDR1 SQVTM and CDR2 ANQGSEA. CDR3 length equals 12 residues. The trim removed 3 bases at V and 5 bases at J, leaving 3 bases unmatched. The CDR3 sequence is CSVDQTGDEQYF. DNA for the CDR3: TGCAGCGTTGACCAGACAGGGGACGAGCAGTACTTC.

In its sample, this clonotype was seen a few times. The V call is TRBV2, the J call TRBJ2-3, with a tentative D call TRBD2 (7 bases). Trimming took 8 bases from V and 8 from J, leaving 17 bases between them. Germline V gene data show CDR1 as SNHLY and CDR2 as FYNNEI. This CDR3 is 13 amino acids long. CDR3 loop: CASEIGGVGTQYF. In DNA, the CDR3 is TGTGCCAGCGAAATAGGGGGGGTTGGTACGCAGTATTTT.

The V gene is TRBV11-2, the J gene TRBJ2-2; 8 bases fit TRBD2. The CDR3 sequence is 16 residues long. The J segment lost 3 bases and the V segment lost 4 bases, leaving 7 bases of the junction unmatched. Germline V gene data show CDR1 as SGHAT and CDR2 as FQNNGV. CDR3 sequence: CASSWSGGDDTGELFF. CDR3 nucleotides: TGTGCCAGCAGCTGGAGCGGGGGAGATGACACCGGGGAGCTGTTTTTT. Combining the CDR3 with reference TRBV11-2 and TRBJ2-2 gives the whole variable domain EAGVAQSPRYKIIEKRQSVAFWCNPISGHATLYWYQQILGQGPKLLIQFQNNGVVDDSQLPKDRFSAERLKGVDSTLKIQPAKLEDSAVYLCASSWSGGDDTGELFFGEGSRLTVL.

V gene TRBV29-1 combines with J gene TRBJ1-2, with TRBD1 matching over 7 bases. This CDR3 region has 9 residues. V lost 3 bases and J lost 13; bases outside the gene matches: 2. Germline lookup yields CDR1 SQVTM and CDR2 ANQGSEA. The CDR3 region has the DNA TGCAGCGTTGAGGGACAGATCACCTTC. Translation: CSVEGQITF.

The chain is built from TRBV3-1 and TRBJ2-3; TRBD2 matches 7 bases. The CDR3 runs to 14 residues. Germline V gene lookup returns CDR1 LGHDT and CDR2 YNNKEL (reference sequence). Germline trimming cut 6 bases from V and 5 bases from J; bases unmatched to any gene: 8. CDR3 in DNA: TGTGCCAGCAGACCCCGCGGGGGTGTAGATACGCAGTATTTT. Its protein is CASRPRGGVDTQYF.

Many counts were recorded for this clonotype. The J gene is TRBJ2-7, the V gene TRBV7-2, with 12 bases fitting TRBD2. The germline V gene encodes CDR1 SGHTA and CDR2 FQGNSA. Unmatched junction bases numbered 0, after V lost 3 bases and J lost 6 bases. This CDR3 region has 13 residues. The CDR3 coding sequence is TGTGCCAGCAGCTTGACTAGCGGGGGCGAGCAGTACTTC. Its protein is CASSLTSGGEQYF.

This clonotype was seen many times. The rearrangement uses TRBV10-3 and TRBJ1-1; D gene ambiguous. Germline CDR1 is ENHRY and CDR2 is SYGVKD. Trimming took 3 bases from V and 3 from J, leaving 8 bases between them. This CDR3 comprises 13 residues. In DNA form, the CDR3 reads TGTGCCATCAGTGACTACGGGTACACTGAAGCTTTCTTT. As protein: CAISDYGYTEAFF.

This clonotype has a count of ten or more. V usage is TRBV6-2 or TRBV6-3 and J usage is TRBJ1-1, with unresolved D. The germline gives CDR1 MNHEY, CDR2 SVGEGT. The CDR3 has 10 residues. V lost 6 bases to trimming and J lost 1 base, with 0 bases between them. The CDR3, as DNA: TGTGCCAGCAGGAACACTGAAGCTTTCTTT. Translated: CASRNTEAFF.

The chain links TRBV7-6 to TRBJ1-4; 7 nucleotides match TRBD1. The V gene end was trimmed by 2 bases and the J gene end by 3 bases; junction bases not matched to a gene: 12. Germline CDR1 is SGHVS and CDR2 is FNYEAQ. This CDR3 contains 18 residues. The CDR3 protein is CASSLRQGGSRANEKLFF. The CDR3 nucleotides read TGTGCCAGCAGCTTAAGACAGGGCGGGAGTAGAGCTAATGAAAAACTGTTTTTT.

This clonotype was picked up many times. The chain links TRBV6-6 to TRBJ1-1; D is possibly TRBD1 (6 bases). Germline V gives CDR1 MNHNY, CDR2 SVGAGI (reference sequence). V lost 4 bases and J lost 5, with 14 bases in between. This CDR3 region has 14 residues. CDR3 sequence: CASSSGDGWTEAFF. The CDR3 bases are TGTGCCAGCAGTTCAGGGGACGGTTGGACTGAAGCTTTCTTT.

The gene calls are TRBV11-2 and TRBJ2-7; D is uncertain. This CDR3 region has 11 residues. Trimming removed 5 bases at V and 5 bases at J, with 7 bases between. Germline V gene lookup returns CDR1 SGHAT and CDR2 FQNNGV. The CDR3 coding sequence is TGTGCCAGCAGCCTGACCCACGAGCAGTACTTC. Translating gives CASSLTHEQYF.

The chain links TRBV2 to TRBJ1-1, with 7 bases fitting TRBD1. The CDR3 runs to 15 residues. The V gene end was trimmed by 5 bases and the J gene end by 10 bases; junction bases not matched to a gene: 16. The germline CDR1 and CDR2 sequences are SNHLY and FYNNEI. The chain's CDR3 is CASSFEGTDTMGAFF. The CDR3, as DNA: TGTGCCAGCAGTTTCGAGGGGACAGACACCATGGGAGCTTTCTTT. Looking up the rest from reference TRBV2 and TRBJ1-1 gives the full variable domain: EPEVTQTPSHQVTQMGQEVILRCVPISNHLYFYWYRQILGQKVEFLVSFYNNEISEKSEIFDDQFSVERPDGSNFTLKIRSTKLEDSAMYFCASSFEGTDTMGAFFGQGTRLTVV.

This clonotype was detected only a few times. The chain uses TRBV5-1 and TRBJ2-3; D may be TRBD2 (6 bases). Trimming stripped 1 base from V and 0 bases from J, with 9 bases between. CDR1 is SGHRS and CDR2 is YFSETQ in the germline V gene. This CDR3 is built from 15 residues. CDR3 amino acids: CASSLRRGSTDTQYF. The CDR3 coding sequence is TGCGCCAGCAGCTTGCGCCGGGGGAGCACAGATACGCAGTATTTT.

This clonotype has at least ten counts. This chain joins TRBV10-1 and TRBJ1-1; D is undetermined. The V and J ends lost 6 bases and 1 base respectively, with 9 bases between them. The CDR3 loop spans 13 amino acids. CDR1 and CDR2 (germline): WNHNN, SYGVQD (reference sequence). The chain's CDR3 is CASRLAENTEAFF. CDR3 nucleotides: TGCGCCAGCAGGCTGGCAGAGAACACTGAAGCTTTCTTT.

Only a few counts were recorded for this clonotype. The chain recombines TRBV29-1 with TRBJ2-1; the D is unclear. The V gene lost 5 bases and the J gene lost 0 bases, with 5 bases spanning the gap. In germline, CDR1 is SQVTM, CDR2 ANQGSEA. The CDR3 spans 12 residues. The CDR3 region has the DNA TGCAGCGTTTCGGGCTCCTACAATGAGCAGTTCTTC. Its translation is CSVSGSYNEQFF.

This clonotype was seen more than once but under ten times. V gene TRBV3-1 combines with J gene TRBJ2-7; tentatively, D is TRBD1 or TRBD2 (5 bases each). Trimming shortened V by 3 bases and J by 2 bases, and 17 bases separated the two germline ends. The CDR3 is made up of 16 amino acids. Germline-derived CDR1 and CDR2 are LGHDT and YNNKEL (reference sequence). CDR3 sequence: CASSHALDSTTYEQYF. CDR3 in DNA: TGTGCCAGCAGCCACGCACTAGACAGTACTACCTACGAGCAGTACTTC.

In this sample, this clonotype turned up many times. The chain uses TRBV7-6 and TRBJ2-1; D gene uncertain. CDR1 is SGHVS and CDR2 is FNYEAQ in the germline V gene. The CDR3 has 17 residues. The V end lost 2 bases, the J end lost 3 bases, and 17 bases lay between the germline ends. CDR3 DNA sequence: TGTGCCAGCAGCTTAATGGAAACCCGACGTGTCTACAATGAGCAGTTCTTC. Amino acid sequence: CASSLMETRRVYNEQFF.

The J gene is TRBJ2-3, the V gene TRBV6-2 or TRBV6-3; 7 bases fit TRBD2. Trimming at V came to 9 bases and at J to 6 bases, leaving 12 bases not matched to a gene. Germline-derived CDR1 and CDR2 are MNHEY and SVGEGT. The CDR3 consists of 14 residues. In nucleotides, the CDR3 is TGTGCCAGTCAGATTAGCGGGCTCGTGGATACGCAGTATTTT. Its translation is CASQISGLVDTQYF.

This clonotype was counted once. The V call is TRBV6-5, the J call TRBJ2-7; 11 bases fit TRBD1. CDR3 length: 16 residues. Trimming took 2 bases from V and 1 from J; bases not matched to a gene: 4. Per the germline V gene, CDR1 is MNHEY and CDR2 is SVGAGI. The CDR3 sequence: CASSYRDRGSSYEQYF. CDR3 coding DNA: TGTGCCAGCAGTTACCGGGACAGGGGGTCTTCCTACGAGCAGTACTTC.

This chain uses TRBV7-2 with TRBJ2-1, with D possibly TRBD1 on 6 matching bases. The V end lost 4 bases, the J end lost 4 bases, and 17 bases lay between the germline ends. CDR3 length: 16 residues. Germline lookup yields CDR1 SGHTA and CDR2 FQGNSA. The CDR3 loop is CASSSQSGAYYNEQFF. In DNA form, the CDR3 reads TGTGCCAGCAGCTCCCAGTCAGGGGCGTATTACAATGAGCAGTTCTTC.

This clonotype was found a few times. This chain links TRBV6-1 with TRBJ2-3, with a possible D match to TRBD1 (5 bases). Germline V gives CDR1 MNHNS, CDR2 SASEGT. This CDR3 contains 14 residues. Deletions cut 1 base from V and 4 bases from J, with 9 bases between. For the CDR3, the DNA is TGTGCCAGCAGTGAAGTATGGGGCGCAGATACGCAGTATTTT. Translation gives CASSEVWGADTQYF.

The rearrangement joins TRBV9 to TRBJ2-1; 8 nucleotides match TRBD1. The V segment lost 3 bases and the J segment 3 bases; nucleotides outside the gene matches: 17. The CDR3 loop spans 19 amino acids. The germline CDR1 and CDR2 sequences are SGDLS and YYNGEE. CDR3 DNA sequence: TGTGCCAGCAGCGCCCCTTCGATCCCAGGGGGCCTTCGCTACAATGAGCAGTTCTTC. The encoded protein is CASSAPSIPGGLRYNEQFF.

This clonotype was observed a few times. The V gene is TRBV4-3, the J gene TRBJ2-5; D unclear. The germline gives CDR1 LGHNA, CDR2 YSLEER. The CDR3 runs to 14 residues. V lost 0 bases and J lost 4, with 9 bases in between. This CDR3 is CASSQDHARETQYF. Written as DNA, the CDR3 is TGCGCCAGCAGCCAAGATCACGCAAGAGAGACCCAGTACTTC.

This clonotype has a count of ten or more. This chain joins TRBV9 and TRBJ1-6, with D uncertain. The germline V and J ends were trimmed by 4 bases and 10 bases, with 21 bases remaining between them. The CDR3 consists of 16 residues. Germline V gives CDR1 SGDLS, CDR2 YYNGEE. The CDR3 DNA follows: TGTGCCAGCAGCCCCAAGGCACAAGGAATCGAATCACCCCTCCACTTT. Translating gives CASSPKAQGIESPLHF.

This clonotype was seen ten or more times. V usage is TRBV7-9 and J usage is TRBJ2-3; D perhaps matches TRBD1 (5 bases). Germline CDR1 is SEHNR and CDR2 is FQNEAQ (reference sequence). The V end lost 6 bases, the J end lost 2 bases, and 15 bases lay between the germline ends. The CDR3 loop spans 15 amino acids. As DNA, the CDR3 is TGTGCCAGCAGGGGGTCCTGGGGCCACACAGATACGCAGTATTTT. This encodes CASRGSWGHTDTQYF. The complete variable domain, with remaining parts taken from reference TRBV7-9 and TRBJ2-3, reads DTGVSQNPRHKITKRGQNVTFRCDPISEHNRLYWYRQTLGQGPEFLTYFQNEAQLEKSRLLSDRFSAERPKGSFSTLEIQRTEQGDSAMYLCASRGSWGHTDTQYFGPGTRLTVL.

This clonotype turned up a few times. The V call is TRBV30, the J call TRBJ2-7; D might be TRBD1 (6 bases). The CDR3 is 12 amino acids. Germline V lookup: CDR1 GTSNPN, CDR2 SVGIG (reference sequence). Trimming stripped 5 bases from V and 4 bases from J, with 12 bases between. DNA for the CDR3: TGTGCCTGGGGCCGAACAGGGTACGAGCAGTACTTC. This translates into CAWGRTGYEQYF.

This chain connects TRBV2 to TRBJ2-5; a possible D gene is TRBD1 (6 bases). Germline assignment: CDR1 SNHLY and CDR2 FYNNEI. There are 13 residues in the CDR3. The V gene lost 4 bases and the J gene lost 0 bases, with 6 bases spanning the gap. The CDR3 DNA reads TGTGCCAGCAGTGCAGGGGACCAAGAGACCCAGTACTTC. This translates into CASSAGDQETQYF.

The table lists this clonotype with many counts. This chain uses TRBV7-8 with TRBJ2-5; D is undetermined. This CDR3 spans 15 amino acids. Per the germline V gene, CDR1 is SGHVS and CDR2 is FQNEAQ. V lost 4 bases, J lost 2 bases, and 14 bases lay in between. Here the CDR3 DNA reads TGTGCCAGCAGCTCTCTCGCCGCCGTACAAGAGACCCAGTACTTC. Translating it yields CASSSLAAVQETQYF.